This T cell receptor (beta chain) was sequenced in a study of T cell responses to AZD1222 COVID-19 vaccine. Study in general: The analysis combined second doses at about 4 or about 12 weeks.

General study results and limits: Vaccine-associated CD4 TCRs spanned spike, dominant at 160-218 and 743-854. Donor demographics were predominantly white British with a female majority; clonal diversity may be underestimated. Seropositivity was recorded at baseline in only 5 or 6 AZD1222 recipients.

To note about this clone: The antigen remains unidentified.

Measured with immunoSEQ multiplex PCR; TCRdb has only the in-frame clones, and not every one. The sample comprises about 82,000 clones, 85% to 90% of which are singletons, and less than 7.5% rests with the top ten. Germline CDR1 reads SGHTA; CDR2 reads FQGNSA. The CDR3 runs to 12 residues. V was pared by 3 bases and J by 7 bases, with 9 bases between. The TCR comes from an adult in good health. Sequenced material: peripheral blood, taken on day 0 of AZD1222 vaccination. V is TRBV7-2 and J is TRBJ1-1; D not resolved. The CDR3, as DNA: TGTGCCAGCAGCTTGCAGGTGGGTGAAGCTTTCTTT. This codes for CASSLQVGEAFF.